A selection of T cell receptor beta chains follows, all from one sample in a study of a mutant IDH1 vaccine in newly diagnosed glioma. What these receptors recognize is not known. Clones were sequenced by immunoSEQ multiplex PCR, and TCRdb holds only the in-frame ones, with some missing. Seen here are roughly 22,000 clones, roughly 90% observed once, and the top ten hold 4.5% to 6%. The sequencing used PBMCs, collected from a glioma patient whose treatment included an IDH1 peptide vaccine. These receptors originate from a woman in her 40s with glioma. The CDR3 runs from the conserved cysteine through the conserved F or W. A D gene is named only where the DNA matches it firmly. The listing skips clone size in some rows; elsewhere it reads once, few, many or a size class.

>.|TRBD1|TRBJ1-1|TRBV6-6
CASSYEGQGTEAFF
TGTGCCAGCAGTTACGAAGGACAGGGAACTGAAGCTTTCTTT
>few|.|TRBJ2-7|TRBV21-1
CASTLAGALTSYEQYF
TGTGCCAGCACCTTAGCGGGGGCGCTGACATCCTACGAGCAGTACTTC
>.|TRBD1|TRBJ1-6|TRBV7-2
CASSLRTGNNSPLHF
TGTGCCAGCAGCTTAAGGACAGGGAATAATTCACCCCTCCACTTT
>.|TRBD1|TRBJ1-5|TRBV7-2
CASSQTGGSGNQPQHF
TGTGCCAGCAGCCAAACAGGGGGTTCGGGCAATCAGCCCCAGCATTTT
>.|TRBD2|TRBJ2-1|TRBV4-1
CASSQVGTSVGHNEQFF
TGCGCCAGCAGCCAAGTCGGGACTAGCGTTGGTCACAATGAGCAGTTCTTC
>once|TRBD2|TRBJ2-1|TRBV18
CASSSGTSDEQFF
TGTGCCAGCTCATCCGGGACTAGCGATGAGCAGTTCTTC
>once|.|TRBJ2-3|TRBV7-2
CASSSGLVTDTQYF
TGTGCCAGCAGCTCGGGACTTGTCACAGATACGCAGTATTTT
>.|TRBD1|TRBJ1-5|TRBV7-8
CASSLEGTGLNQPQHF
TGTGCCAGCAGCTTAGAAGGGACAGGGCTCAATCAGCCCCAGCATTTT
>.|.|TRBJ1-5|TRBV6-7
CASSYSTPDMTSNQPQHF
TGTGCCAGCAGTTACTCGACCCCGGACATGACTAGCAATCAGCCCCAGCATTTT
>.|.|TRBJ1-2|TRBV7-2
CASSLDGTLGYTF
TGTGCCAGCAGCTTAGATGGGACTCTTGGCTACACCTTC
>once|.|TRBJ1-5|TRBV7-8
CASSLAYSNQPQHF
TGTGCCAGCAGCTTAGCGTATAGCAATCAGCCCCAGCATTTT
>.|.|TRBJ1-1|TRBV11-2
CASSLAQGRTEAFF
TGTGCCAGCAGCTTAGCCCAGGGTCGGACTGAAGCTTTCTTT
>.|TRBD1|TRBJ1-1|TRBV18
CASSPGQGRDTEAFF
TGTGCCAGCTCACCGGGACAGGGGCGGGACACTGAAGCTTTCTTT
>.|.|TRBJ2-1|TRBV15
CATSKDPSGDNEQFF
TGTGCCACCAGCAAAGACCCCTCCGGGGACAATGAGCAGTTCTTC
>.|.|TRBJ2-2|TRBV14
CASSQVYGNTGELFF
TGTGCCAGCAGCCAAGTATACGGGAACACCGGGGAGCTGTTTTTT
>.|.|TRBJ1-5|TRBV19
CASRSGAGDSQPQHF
TGTGCCAGTAGGTCGGGGGCTGGGGATAGTCAGCCCCAGCATTTT
>.|TRBD1|TRBJ1-1|TRBV9
CASSGTGSGGTEAFF
TGTGCCAGCAGCGGGACAGGGAGTGGCGGTACTGAAGCTTTCTTT
>once|.|TRBJ1-6|TRBV5-6
CASSPFDSMGSPLHF
TGTGCCAGCAGCCCCTTTGACTCTATGGGTTCACCCCTCCACTTT
>.|.|TRBJ1-1|TRBV25-1
CASSGRQARLGTEAFF
TGTGCCAGCAGTGGGAGACAGGCCCGCCTGGGTACTGAAGCTTTCTTT
>.|.|TRBJ2-2|TRBV2
CASTGVPGAVTGELFF
TGTGCCAGCACCGGCGTGCCTGGTGCAGTCACCGGGGAGCTGTTTTTT
>.|.|TRBJ1-6|TRBV6-6
CASSYSQSSYNSPLHF
TGTGCCAGCAGTTACTCCCAAAGCTCCTATAATTCACCCCTCCACTTT
>.|.|TRBJ2-5|TRBV30
CAWSKGLQETQYF
TGTGCCTGGAGCAAAGGACTGCAAGAGACCCAGTACTTC
>.|.|TRBJ2-6|TRBV5-1
CASSLSGANVLTF
TGCGCCAGCAGCTTGTCTGGGGCCAACGTCCTGACTTTC
>.|.|TRBJ2-7|TRBV4-2
CASSQDTYEQYF
TGTGCCAGCAGCCAAGACACCTACGAGCAGTACTTC
>.|.|TRBJ1-1|TRBV6-4
CASSDGIHTEAFF
TGTGCCAGCAGTGACGGGATTCACACTGAAGCTTTCTTT
>.|.|TRBJ1-2|TRBV25-1
CASQGDDYGYTF
TGTGCCAGCCAGGGCGATGACTATGGCTACACCTTC
>.|.|TRBJ2-3|TRBV13
CASSLRGRAGTDTQYF
TGTGCCAGCAGCTTAAGGGGTCGGGCGGGCACAGATACGCAGTATTTT
>.|TRBD2|TRBJ2-3|TRBV6-1
CASSVTSGGYTDTQYF
TGTGCCAGCAGTGTGACTAGCGGGGGATACACAGATACGCAGTATTTT
>.|.|TRBJ2-2|TRBV29-1
CSVEDLGAGSGELFF
TGCAGCGTTGAAGATCTGGGCGCGGGTTCCGGGGAGCTGTTTTTT
>.|.|TRBJ1-1|TRBV5-1
CASSPRLVGDEAFF
TGCGCCAGCAGCCCGCGGCTCGTGGGGGATGAAGCTTTCTTT
>once|.|TRBJ1-5|TRBV7-8
CASSLVGQPQHF
TGTGCCAGCAGCTTAGTTGGTCAGCCCCAGCATTTT
>.|.|TRBJ1-1|TRBV7-2
CASSPVGGKTEAFF
TGTGCCAGCAGCCCGGTGGGGGGCAAGACTGAAGCTTTCTTT
>medium-sized|.|TRBJ1-2|TRBV4-2
CASSQTGTRGGYTF
TGTGCCAGCAGCCAAACCGGGACCAGGGGTGGCTACACCTTC
>once|.|TRBJ1-5|TRBV5-1
CASSPIPDQPQHF
TGCGCCAGCAGCCCGATCCCTGATCAGCCCCAGCATTTT
>.|.|TRBJ2-7|TRBV6-1
CASTLTTYEQYF
TGTGCCAGCACCCTGACAACCTACGAGCAGTACTTC
>.|.|TRBJ1-5|TRBV4-1
CASSQVLTGNQPQHF
TGCGCCAGCAGCCAAGTCCTAACAGGGAATCAGCCCCAGCATTTT
>.|.|TRBJ1-1|TRBV25-1
CASSESLIHDNTEAFF
TGTGCCAGCAGTGAATCCCTCATACATGATAACACTGAAGCTTTCTTT
>.|.|TRBJ1-1|TRBV6-5
CASRGYTEAFF
TGTGCCAGCAGGGGATATACTGAAGCTTTCTTT
>.|.|TRBJ1-2|TRBV7-6
CASSSQPTNYGYTF
TGTGCCAGCAGCAGTCAGCCGACTAACTATGGCTACACCTTC
>.|.|TRBJ1-2|TRBV20-1
CSARDGYTF
TGCAGTGCTAGAGATGGCTACACCTTC
>.|TRBD1|TRBJ2-7|TRBV6-1
CASRPGTGFRAEQYF
TGTGCCAGCAGGCCAGGGACAGGGTTCAGAGCCGAGCAGTACTTC
>.|TRBD1|TRBJ2-4|TRBV2
CASRPDRGQNIQYF
TGTGCCAGCAGGCCCGACAGGGGGCAAAACATTCAGTACTTC
>.|.|TRBJ2-5|TRBV15
CATSRDWVSWETQYF
TGTGCCACCAGCAGAGATTGGGTTAGCTGGGAGACCCAGTACTTC
>.|.|TRBJ1-5|TRBV5-6
CASSPGRGPPQHF
TGTGCCAGCAGCCCCGGTAGAGGGCCGCCCCAGCATTTT